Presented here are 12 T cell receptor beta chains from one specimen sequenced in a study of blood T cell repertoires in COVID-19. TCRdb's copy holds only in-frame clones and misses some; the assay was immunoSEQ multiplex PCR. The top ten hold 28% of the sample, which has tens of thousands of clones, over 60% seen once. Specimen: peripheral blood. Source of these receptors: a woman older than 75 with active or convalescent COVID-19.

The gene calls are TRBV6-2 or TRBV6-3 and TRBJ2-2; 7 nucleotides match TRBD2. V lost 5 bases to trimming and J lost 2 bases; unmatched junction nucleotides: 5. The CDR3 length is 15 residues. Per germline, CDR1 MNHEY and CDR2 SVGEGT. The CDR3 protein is CASSGTGGNTGELFF. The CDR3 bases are TGTGCCAGCAGTGGTACGGGGGGAAACACCGGGGAGCTGTTTTTT.

For the CDR3, the DNA is TGCGCCAGCAGCCCCTTAACCGGGGGACAGGGTAATGAGCAGTTCTTC. This encodes CASSPLTGGQGNEQFF. The J gene is TRBJ2-1, the V gene TRBV4-1; 9 bases line up with TRBD1. Per the germline V gene, CDR1 is MGHRA and CDR2 is YSYEKL. This CDR3 is built from 16 residues. With 4 bases clipped from V and 7 bases from J, the junction kept 11 bases outside the gene matches.

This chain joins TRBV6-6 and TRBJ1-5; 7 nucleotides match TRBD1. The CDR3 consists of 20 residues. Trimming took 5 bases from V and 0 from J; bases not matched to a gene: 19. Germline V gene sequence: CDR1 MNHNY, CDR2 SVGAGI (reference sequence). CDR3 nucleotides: TGTGCCAGCAGTCCGTTGACCGTAGCAGGGGGTGTTTATAGCAATCAGCCCCAGCATTTT. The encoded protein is CASSPLTVAGGVYSNQPQHF.

The CDR3 DNA sequence: TGTGCCAGCATGGGGACAGGGAACACTGAAGCTTTCTTT. The encoded protein is CASMGTGNTEAFF. The V and J genes are TRBV2 and TRBJ1-1; 8 bases align to TRBD1. This CDR3 is built from 13 residues. The junction had 2 bases not matched to a gene; V was cut back by 7 bases and J by 1 base. Germline CDR1 SNHLY, CDR2 FYNNEI. The full variable domain, in which reference TRBV2 and TRBJ1-1 provide the parts outside the CDR3, is EPEVTQTPSHQVTQMGQEVILRCVPISNHLYFYWYRQILGQKVEFLVSFYNNEISEKSEIFDDQFSVERPDGSNFTLKIRSTKLEDSAMYFCASMGTGNTEAFFGQGTRLTVV.

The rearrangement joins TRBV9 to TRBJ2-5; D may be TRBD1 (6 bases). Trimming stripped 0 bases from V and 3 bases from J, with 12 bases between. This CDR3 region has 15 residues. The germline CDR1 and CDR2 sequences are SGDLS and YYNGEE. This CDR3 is CASSVDATGEETQYF. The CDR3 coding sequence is TGTGCCAGCAGCGTAGACGCGACAGGTGAAGAGACCCAGTACTTC.

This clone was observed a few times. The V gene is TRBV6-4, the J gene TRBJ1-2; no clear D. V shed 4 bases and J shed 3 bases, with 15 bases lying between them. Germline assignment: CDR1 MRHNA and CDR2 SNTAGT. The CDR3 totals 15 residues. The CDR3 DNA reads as TGTGCCAGCAGTGCGGAGGCCGGGGAGTACTATGGCTACACCTTC. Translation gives CASSAEAGEYYGYTF.

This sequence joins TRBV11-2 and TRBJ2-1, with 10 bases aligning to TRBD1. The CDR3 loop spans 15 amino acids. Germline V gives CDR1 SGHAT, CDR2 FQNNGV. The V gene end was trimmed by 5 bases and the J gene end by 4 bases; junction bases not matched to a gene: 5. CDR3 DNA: TGTGCCAGCAGCCGGGGACAGGGGACATACAATGAGCAGTTCTTC. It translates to CASSRGQGTYNEQFF.

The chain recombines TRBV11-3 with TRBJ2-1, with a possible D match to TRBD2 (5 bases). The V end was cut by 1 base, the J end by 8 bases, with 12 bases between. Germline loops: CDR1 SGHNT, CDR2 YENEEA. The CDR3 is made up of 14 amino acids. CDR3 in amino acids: CASSLGPSSHEQFF. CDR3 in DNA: TGTGCCAGCAGCTTAGGTCCTAGCTCCCATGAGCAGTTCTTC.

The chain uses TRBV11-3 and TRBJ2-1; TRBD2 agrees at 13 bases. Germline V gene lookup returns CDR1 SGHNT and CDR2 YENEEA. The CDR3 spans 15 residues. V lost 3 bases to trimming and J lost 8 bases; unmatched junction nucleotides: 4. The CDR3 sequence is CASSFTSGGAYEQFF. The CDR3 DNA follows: TGTGCCAGCAGCTTCACTAGCGGGGGGGCCTATGAGCAGTTCTTC.

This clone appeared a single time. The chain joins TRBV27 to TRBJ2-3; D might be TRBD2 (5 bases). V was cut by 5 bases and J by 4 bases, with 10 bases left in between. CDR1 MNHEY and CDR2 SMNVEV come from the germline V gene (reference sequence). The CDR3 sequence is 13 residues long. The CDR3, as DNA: TGTGCCAGCAGTGGCGGGTGGCCAGATACGCAGTATTTT. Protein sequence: CASSGGWPDTQYF.

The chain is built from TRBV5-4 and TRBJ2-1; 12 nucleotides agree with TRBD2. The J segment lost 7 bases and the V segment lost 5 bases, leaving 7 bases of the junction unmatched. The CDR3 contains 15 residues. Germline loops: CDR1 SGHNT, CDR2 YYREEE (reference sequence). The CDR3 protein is CASRSLAGGRNEQFF. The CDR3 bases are TGTGCCAGCAGATCGCTAGCGGGGGGGCGGAATGAGCAGTTCTTC.

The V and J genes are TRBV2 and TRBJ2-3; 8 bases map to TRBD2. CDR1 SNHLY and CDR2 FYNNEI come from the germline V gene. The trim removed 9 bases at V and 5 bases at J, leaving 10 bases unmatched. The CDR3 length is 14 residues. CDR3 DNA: TGTGCCAGTCTTCCCGGGACTAGAAGAGATACGCAGTATTTT. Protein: CASLPGTRRDTQYF. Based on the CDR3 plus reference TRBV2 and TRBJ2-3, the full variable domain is EPEVTQTPSHQVTQMGQEVILRCVPISNHLYFYWYRQILGQKVEFLVSFYNNEISEKSEIFDDQFSVERPDGSNFTLKIRSTKLEDSAMYFCASLPGTRRDTQYFGPGTRLTVL.